This entry lists 4 T cell receptor beta chains sequenced from one sample in a study of blood T cell repertoires in COVID-19. Assay: immunoSEQ multiplex PCR; the TCRdb copy retains only in-frame clones and omits some. The table includes about 400,000 clones, about 88% detected once. Sample: PBMCs or T cells enriched from blood (not recorded which). Source of these receptors: a woman aged 30 to 39 who had recovered from COVID-19.

DNA of the CDR3: TGTGCCAGCTCACCTATGGGGACAGGGGGCACTGAAGCTTTCTTT. Its translation is CASSPMGTGGTEAFF. The genes are TRBV18 and TRBJ1-1; 11 bases align to TRBD1. In germline, CDR1 is KGHSH, CDR2 LQKENI. This CDR3 contains 15 residues. V lost 3 bases to trimming and J lost 4 bases; unmatched junction nucleotides: 4.

The rearrangement uses TRBV5-5 and TRBJ1-1, with unresolved D. The CDR3 is made up of 13 amino acids. The germline CDR1 and CDR2 sequences are SGHKS and YYEKEE (reference sequence). V lost 1 base to trimming and J lost 12 bases, with 16 bases between them. In nucleotides, the CDR3 is TGTGCCAGCAGCTTGTCCCCGGAGTTTATGTCTTTCTTT. Translated, it gives CASSLSPEFMSFF.

This chain links TRBV6-6 with TRBJ2-7, with D maybe TRBD1 (6 bases). This CDR3 region has 15 residues. Trimming removed 2 bases at V and 2 bases at J, with 13 bases between. Germline CDR1 reads MNHNY; CDR2 reads SVGAGI (reference sequence). DNA of the CDR3: TGTGCCAGCAGTTACCCCCAGGGGCCAACCTACGAGCAGTACTTC. Translating gives CASSYPQGPTYEQYF.

The J gene is TRBJ2-1, the V gene TRBV2; 15 bases line up with TRBD2. J was trimmed by 4 bases and V by 9 bases; bases with no gene match: 4. Germline V gene data show CDR1 as SNHLY and CDR2 as FYNNEI. The CDR3 loop spans 15 amino acids. CDR3 sequence: CARGLAGGRYNEQFF. The CDR3 DNA reads as TGTGCCAGAGGACTAGCGGGGGGGAGATACAATGAGCAGTTCTTC.